This is a list of T cell receptor beta chains from one sample in a study of blood T cell repertoires in COVID-19. TCRdb keeps only in-frame clones here, not all; method: immunoSEQ multiplex PCR. This table holds under 100,000 clones, about nine tenths found once. The sample taken for sequencing was peripheral blood. The receptors were gathered from a man in his forties or fifties with acute or convalescent COVID-19. Each CDR3 is given without its conserved first and last residue. Each record gives: CDR3 protein, clone size, D gene, J gene, V gene. A D gene is named only where the DNA matches it firmly. Clone size appears in some rows only: once, few, many, or a class for an expanded clone.

ATMGPDRRTTNEKLF | - | TRBD1 | TRBJ1-4 | TRBV5-7
ASSVDGGRWNEQF | - | TRBD2 | TRBJ2-1 | TRBV9
ASSKGTGWAKNIQY | - | - | TRBJ2-4 | TRBV21-1
ASSQGNRGTNSYEQY | once | TRBD1 | TRBJ2-7 | TRBV3-1/TRBV3-2
ASSWGQGPYNEQF | - | TRBD1 | TRBJ2-1 | TRBV27
ASSRTSGSFYEQY | - | TRBD2 | TRBJ2-7 | TRBV27
ASSLDQGSPTGELF | - | - | TRBJ2-2 | TRBV11-3
ASSASGNTDTQY | - | TRBD2 | TRBJ2-3 | TRBV7-9
ASSQVPGQGFGAKNIQY | - | TRBD1 | TRBJ2-4 | TRBV3-1/TRBV3-2
AWSPPSGNNEQF | - | TRBD2 | TRBJ2-1 | TRBV30
ASSGLDRFYEQY | - | TRBD1 | TRBJ2-7 | TRBV27
ASSRDRVQETQY | - | TRBD1 | TRBJ2-5 | TRBV10-1
ASSRGQFYGYT | - | TRBD1 | TRBJ1-2 | TRBV19
ASSRSPKSSYEQY | - | - | TRBJ2-7 | TRBV5-6
ASSFRRGQGGYEQY | - | TRBD1 | TRBJ2-7 | TRBV27
ASRASTSGYTGELF | - | TRBD2 | TRBJ2-2 | TRBV2
ERGRRNYEQY | - | TRBD1 | TRBJ2-7 | TRBV15
ASSLGGTEYGYT | - | TRBD1 | TRBJ1-2 | TRBV7-2
ASSLGRGSYEQY | - | - | TRBJ2-7 | TRBV5-6
ASRKDRLGTQY | - | TRBD1 | TRBJ2-3 | TRBV6-5
ASSPTPSYEQY | - | - | TRBJ2-7 | TRBV18
ASSYSWTPINYGYT | - | - | TRBJ1-2 | TRBV6-5
ASSPGQGGRF | - | TRBD1 | TRBJ2-1 | TRBV19
ASREGTNTDTQY | once | TRBD2 | TRBJ2-3 | TRBV19
ASSIPQGEAF | - | - | TRBJ1-1 | TRBV19
ASSGLSEGNN | - | - | TRBJ2-7 | TRBV2
ASSLGLAVTYNEQF | - | TRBD2 | TRBJ2-1 | TRBV5-1